Listed below are T cell receptor beta chains from one sample, sequenced in a study of cytomegalovirus exposure and HLA in healthy donors. Repertoires were generated with immunoSEQ multiplex PCR, while TCRdb's copy carries only in-frame clones and drops some. The sample consists of about 270,000 clones, around 86% of them appearing once. The sample taken for sequencing was PBMCs. Receptor source: a woman younger than 35 in good health and CMV-seronegative. The CDR3 runs from the conserved cysteine through the conserved F or W. The D gene is left open where the match is weak. Clone size is not always given. Where it is, it says once, few, many or a class for expanded clones.

d_call,j_call,clone_size,v_call,cdr3_aa,cdr3_nt
-,TRBJ1-1,-,TRBV12-5,CASGLWEGGNTEAFF,TGTGCTAGTGGTTTGTGGGAAGGGGGGAACACTGAAGCTTTCTTT
-,TRBJ1-6,-,TRBV5-6,CASSLGNQGLSPLHF,TGTGCCAGCAGCTTAGGAAATCAGGGACTTTCACCCCTCCACTTT
TRBD1,TRBJ2-3,-,TRBV7-6,CASSPTGDTQYF,TGTGCCAGCAGCCCGACAGGGGATACGCAGTATTTT
-,TRBJ2-3,-,TRBV6-5,CASSYQVAVSTDTQYF,TGTGCCAGCAGTTACCAGGTGGCTGTTAGCACAGATACGCAGTATTTT
-,TRBJ2-7,-,TRBV7-2,CASSRTPSGSGGTEQYF,TGTGCCAGCAGTCGAACCCCGTCCGGGTCGGGGGGCACCGAGCAGTACTTC
TRBD1,TRBJ2-7,-,TRBV27,CASSLGTETDEQYF,TGTGCCAGCAGTTTGGGGACAGAGACGGACGAGCAGTACTTC
TRBD1,TRBJ2-4,-,TRBV6-1,CASRGDRGRMNIQYF,TGTGCCAGCAGGGGGGACAGGGGAAGGATGAACATTCAGTACTTC
-,TRBJ1-2,-,TRBV7-9,CASSLAGAVNYGYTF,TGTGCCAGCAGCTTAGCAGGGGCGGTTAACTATGGCTACACCTTC
-,TRBJ1-4,once,TRBV27,CASSPRGGTNEKLFF,TGTGCCAGCAGTCCCCGCGGCGGTACTAATGAAAAACTGTTTTTT
-,TRBJ1-5,-,TRBV4-1,CASSQGLRGRNQPQHF,TGCGCCAGCAGCCAAGGTTTACGGGGTAGGAATCAGCCCCAGCATTTT
TRBD2,TRBJ2-3,-,TRBV29-1,CSVGGGRRSTDTQYF,TGCAGCGTTGGGGGGGGACGGCGAAGCACAGATACGCAGTATTTT
-,TRBJ1-1,-,TRBV6-5,CASSYERSSTEAFF,TGTGCCAGCAGTTACGAACGGTCGAGCACTGAAGCTTTCTTT
-,TRBJ2-3,-,TRBV10-3,CAISESTRLSTDTQYF,TGTGCCATCAGTGAGTCGACTAGGTTGAGCACAGATACGCAGTATTTT
-,TRBJ1-1,-,TRBV9,CASSPADTEAFF,TGTGCCAGCAGCCCCGCGGATACTGAAGCTTTCTTT
TRBD1,TRBJ2-7,-,TRBV29-1,CSVGDRVGAYEQYF,TGCAGCGTTGGAGACAGGGTTGGGGCCTACGAGCAGTACTTC
-,TRBJ1-3,-,TRBV30,CAWRVGVRDTLSGNTIYF,TGTGCCTGGAGGGTCGGCGTCCGAGACACCCTCTCTGGAAACACCATATATTTT
-,TRBJ2-2,-,TRBV11-2,CASSSSSGELFF,TGTGCCAGCAGCTCGAGCTCGGGGGAGCTGTTTTTT
-,TRBJ2-6,-,TRBV28,CASHRTGIGTGANVLTF,TGTGCCAGCCACCGAACAGGGATCGGGACCGGGGCCAACGTCCTGACTTTC
TRBD1,TRBJ2-3,-,TRBV10-1,CASRQQGTDTQYF,TGCGCCAGCAGACAACAGGGGACAGATACGCAGTATTTT
TRBD2,TRBJ2-7,few,TRBV4-1,CASSFSGFSYEQYF,TGCGCCAGCAGCTTTAGCGGGTTCTCCTACGAGCAGTACTTC
TRBD2,TRBJ2-3,-,TRBV18,CASSPWTSGMGTDTQYF,TGTGCCAGCTCACCCTGGACTAGCGGGATGGGCACAGATACGCAGTATTTT
TRBD1,TRBJ1-1,-,TRBV7-6,CASSFLGQGGTEAFF,TGTGCCAGCAGCTTTCTAGGACAGGGAGGCACTGAAGCTTTCTTT
TRBD2,TRBJ2-5,-,TRBV28,CASSTPGRGARGETQYF,TGTGCCAGCAGTACCCCGGGGCGGGGGGCCAGGGGAGAGACCCAGTACTTC
-,TRBJ2-1,-,TRBV23-1,CASSLLHHKDCSRINEQFF,TGCGCCAGCAGTCTACTACATCACAAGGACTGTAGCAGGATAAATGAGCAGTTCTTC
-,TRBJ1-4,-,TRBV2,CASSMETVGNEKLFF,TGTGCCAGCAGTATGGAGACAGTTGGTAATGAAAAACTGTTTTTT
TRBD2,TRBJ2-1,-,TRBV7-6,CASSSISGRADEQFF,TGTGCCAGCAGCTCCATCAGCGGGAGGGCCGATGAGCAGTTCTTC
-,TRBJ2-3,-,TRBV9,CASSVEGLLTDTQYF,TGTGCCAGCAGCGTAGAGGGGCTACTCACAGATACGCAGTATTTT